This T cell receptor beta chain was sequenced during a study of CD8+ T cells in alopecia areata. Study-wide results and caveats: Links between baseline CD8+ expansion and response need larger treated cohorts.

Note on this clone: Its antigen is undetermined.

RNA extraction and reverse transcription yielded cDNA as sequencing template. Sequencing used immunoSEQ multiplex PCR; TCRdb keeps in-frame clones, though not all of them. The sample lists a few hundred thousand clones, 30% to 40% occurring once. Per germline, CDR1 SQVTM and CDR2 ANQGSEA. Trimming removed 6 bases from V and 2 bases from J, with 14 bases in between. This CDR3 has 13 residues. Treatment given: oral pan-JAK inhibitor, 5-10 mg twice daily. This TCR derives from a human donor with alopecia areata. The chain recombines TRBV29-1 with TRBJ2-7; a weak D match, TRBD1 (5 bases). The sequencing here drew on CD4+ T cells sorted from blood, taken at approximately week 34, from a patient treated with tofacitinib. In DNA form, the CDR3 reads TGCAGCGTCCGCCGACAGTACACCTACGAGCAGTACTTC. This gives the protein CSVRRQYTYEQYF.